A single sample gave rise to the 27 T cell receptor beta chains below, sequenced in a study of blood T cells in healthy people across ages. Primed by a sample-barcoded 5' primer and a J-beta primer mix, a second PCR proceeded for about 7 to 12 cycles. TCRdb used MiXCR to reprocess the 5' RACE reads, holding one entry per CDR3 protein. The sample lists roughly 680,000 distinct CDR3 sequences, 52% occurring once. The sample was blood. All receptors come from a woman older than 75 in good health.

The chain couples TRBV6-6 to TRBJ2-7; no clear D. CDR3 size: 12 residues. V was clipped by 7 bases and J by 4 bases, with 11 bases between them. Germline assignment: CDR1 MNHNY and CDR2 SVGAGI (reference sequence). The CDR3 here is CASNLPGYEQYF. CDR3 DNA sequence: TGTGCCAGCAATCTCCCTGGGTACGAGCAGTACTTC.

This chain connects TRBV12-5 to TRBJ1-1; D is undetermined. The CDR3 consists of 14 residues. Germline V gene data show CDR1 as LGHNT and CDR2 as FRNRAP. Trimming removed 3 bases at V and 1 base at J, with 9 bases between. CDR3 loop: CASGFVAQNTEAFF. The DNA of the CDR3 is TGTGCTAGTGGTTTTGTGGCCCAGAACACTGAAGCTTTCTTT.

This clonotype was seen once. The chain uses TRBV15 and TRBJ2-1, with 9 bases that match TRBD2. CDR3 length: 15 residues. After removal of 1 base from V and 8 bases from J, the junction contained 6 bases not matched to a gene. Germline V gene data show CDR1 as LNHNV and CDR2 as YYDKDF (reference sequence). The CDR3 loop reads CATSRAKRGAYEQFF. In DNA form, the CDR3 reads TGTGCCACCAGCAGAGCCAAGCGGGGGGCCTATGAGCAGTTCTTC.

There are many counts of this clonotype. The chain has TRBV5-1 and TRBJ2-3, with D perhaps matching TRBD2 (7 bases). Germline CDR1 and CDR2: SGHRS and YFSETQ. V lost 3 bases and J lost 0, with 20 bases in between. There are 18 residues in the CDR3. CDR3 coding DNA: TGCGCCAGCAGCTCCCTTAAAAGGGGGGGGGATAGCACAGATACGCAGTATTTT. It specifies CASSSLKRGGDSTDTQYF.

This sequence joins TRBV10-3 and TRBJ2-6; D may correspond to TRBD1 or TRBD2 (5 bases each). The CDR3 runs to 14 residues. V was clipped by 7 bases and J by 4 bases, with 11 bases between them. CDR1 ENHRY and CDR2 SYGVKD come from the germline V gene. This CDR3 is CAITRGPGANVLTF. CDR3 nucleotides: TGTGCCATCACAAGGGGACCCGGGGCCAACGTCCTGACTTTC.

This clonotype was found a few times. V is TRBV27 and J is TRBJ2-4; D is possibly TRBD1 (6 bases). CDR1 and CDR2 from the germline V gene are MNHEY and SMNVEV (reference sequence). The CDR3 totals 15 residues. The ends were cut back, 6 bases at V and 0 bases at J, with 12 bases in the middle. CDR3 protein: CASSRGHIAKNIQYF. DNA of the CDR3: TGTGCCAGCAGCAGGGGACATATAGCCAAAAACATTCAGTACTTC.

In regard to this clonotype: This could be a read error, since a much larger clone is one nucleotide away. The chain employs TRBV7-3 and TRBJ2-6; D is uncertain. Germline-derived CDR1 and CDR2 are SGHTA and FQGTGA. The CDR3 extends over 15 amino acids. The ends were cut back, 5 bases at V and 0 bases at J, with 8 bases in the middle. The CDR3 protein is CASSEQSSGANVLTF. The CDR3 coding sequence is TGTGCCAGCAGCGAGCAGAGCTCTGGGGCCAACGTCCTGACTTTC.

The chain is built from TRBV29-1 and TRBJ2-5; the D gene is possibly TRBD1 (5 bases). V was pared by 0 bases and J by 5 bases, with 13 bases between. In germline, CDR1 is SQVTM, CDR2 ANQGSEA. CDR3 length: 14 residues. The CDR3 bases are TGCAGCGTTGAAGAAGGGGCCCTAAGGGAGACCCAGTACTTC. Protein product: CSVEEGALRETQYF. Full variable domain (remainder filled in from reference TRBV29-1 and TRBJ2-5): SAVISQKPSRDICQRGTSLTIQCQVDSQVTMMFWYRQQPGQSLTLIATANQGSEATYESGFVIDKFPISRPNLTFSTLTVSNMSPEDSSIYLCSVEEGALRETQYFGPGTRLLVL.

The chain is built from TRBV6-6 and TRBJ2-7, with TRBD1 matching over 7 bases. J lost 3 bases, V lost 2 bases, and 7 bases had no gene match. CDR3 length: 15 amino acids. Germline V gene data show CDR1 as MNHNY and CDR2 as SVGAGI (reference sequence). The DNA of the CDR3 is TGTGCCAGCAGTTACAGGCAGGGGGAACTCTACGAGCAGTACTTC. It encodes CASSYRQGELYEQYF.

The genes are TRBV3-1 and TRBJ1-1; D remains ambiguous. The germline V gene has CDR1 LGHDT and CDR2 YNNKEL (reference sequence). The V end lost 3 bases, the J end lost 0 bases, and 11 bases lay between the germline ends. CDR3 size: 15 residues. The CDR3 DNA follows: TGTGCCAGCAGCCACCTCGACCGAATGAACACTGAAGCTTTCTTT. It specifies CASSHLDRMNTEAFF.

This clonotype appeared a single time. The chain has TRBV7-9 and TRBJ1-2; no firm D call. Germline values: CDR1 SEHNR, CDR2 FQNEAQ (reference sequence). The CDR3 contains 14 residues. The V gene lost 0 bases and the J gene lost 4 bases, with 9 bases spanning the gap. The CDR3 DNA follows: TGTGCCAGCAGCTTAGCAGCCAACCTCTATGGCTACACCTTC. Translation gives CASSLAANLYGYTF.

This clonotype occurred a few times. The chain employs TRBV7-2 and TRBJ2-4, with 8 nucleotides matching TRBD1. CDR1 and CDR2 (germline): SGHTA, FQGNSA. The junction had 0 bases not matched to a gene; V was cut back by 1 base and J by 1 base. The CDR3 is 15 amino acids. The CDR3 DNA reads as TGTGCCAGCAGCTTAGGGGACAGGGCCAAAAACATTCAGTACTTC. Protein product: CASSLGDRAKNIQYF.

This chain joins TRBV20-1 and TRBJ1-1; 9 nucleotides agree with TRBD1. V gave up 0 bases and J gave up 5 bases; unmatched junction bases: 7. The CDR3 contains 15 residues. Germline CDR1 and CDR2: DFQATT and SNEGSKA (reference sequence). The CDR3 nucleotides read TGCAGTGCTAGAGATCCATGGACAGGGGCTACTGAAGCTTTCTTT. Protein sequence: CSARDPWTGATEAFF.

A few counts support this clonotype. The DNA is left out, because the CDR3 cannot be placed on it with certainty; the CDR3 is given as TCRdb lists it. The gene calls are TRBV27 and TRBJ2-6. Per the germline V gene, CDR1 is MNHEY and CDR2 is SMNVEV (reference sequence). The CDR3 length equals 15 residues, ends included. This CDR3 reads CASSSSNSGANVLTF.

This clonotype was recorded many times. The junction differs from germline at one of its ends, possibly a read error. The chain recombines TRBV5-1 with TRBJ2-3, with 14 bases lining up with TRBD2. CDR1 and CDR2 from the germline V gene are SGHRS and YFSETQ. The CDR3 spans 15 residues. The CDR3 sequence is CASSLGLAGGDTQYF. The CDR3, as DNA: TGTGCCAGCAGCCTTGGACTAGCGGGAGGAGATACGCAGTATTTT. Variable domain in full (rest from reference TRBV5-1 and TRBJ2-3): KAGVTQTPRYLIKTRGQQVTLSCSPISGHRSVSWYQQTPGQGLQFLFEYFSETQRNKGNFPGRFSGRQFSNSRSEMNVSTLELGDSALYLCASSLGLAGGDTQYFGPGTRLTVL.

The chain has TRBV9 and TRBJ1-4; 8 bases line up with TRBD1. This CDR3 is 15 amino acids long. The germline V gene encodes CDR1 SGDLS and CDR2 YYNGEE. J gave up 8 bases and V 0 bases, and 6 bases lay outside the gene matches. CDR3: CASSVGQGAQEKLFF. For the CDR3, the DNA is TGTGCCAGCAGCGTAGGGCAGGGGGCTCAAGAAAAACTGTTTTTT.

This chain joins TRBV29-1 and TRBJ2-7, with D perhaps being TRBD1 or TRBD2 (5 bases each). The V end was cut by 4 bases, the J end by 2 bases, with 12 bases between. The V gene's germline CDR1 is SQVTM and CDR2 ANQGSEA. This CDR3 is built from 13 residues. The CDR3 nucleotides read TGCAGCGTTGGGGGAGACAGCACCTACGAGCAGTACTTC. It codes for CSVGGDSTYEQYF.

In regard to this clonotype: With a much larger clone just one base away, this may be a read error. The V and J genes are TRBV2 and TRBJ2-5; 10 bases map to TRBD2. Germline loops: CDR1 SNHLY, CDR2 FYNNEI. CDR3 length: 13 amino acids. V was pared by 11 bases and J by 11 bases, with 14 bases of the junction left unmatched. The CDR3 DNA sequence: TGTGCCGGAGGACTAGCGGAATACAATGAGCAGTACTTC. This translates into CAGGLAEYNEQYF.

The rearrangement links TRBV13 to TRBJ2-3, with no clear D. V was trimmed by 5 bases and J by 4 bases, leaving 10 bases between them. The CDR3 sequence is 13 residues long. Per the germline V gene, CDR1 is PRHDT and CDR2 is FYEKMQ (reference sequence). CDR3 sequence reads: CASSADYADTQYF. The DNA of the CDR3 is TGTGCCAGCAGCGCGGATTACGCAGATACGCAGTATTTT. Full variable domain (missing parts from reference TRBV13 and TRBJ2-3): AAGVIQSPRHLIKEKRETATLKCYPIPRHDTVYWYQQGPGQDPQFLISFYEKMQSDKGSIPDRFSAQQFSDYHSELNMSSLELGDSALYFCASSADYADTQYFGPGTRLTVL.

The chain combines TRBV10-3 with TRBJ2-1, with 7 bases identical to TRBD1. The J call may be mistaken, given a closer DNA end match to TRBJ2-7. Germline V gives CDR1 ENHRY, CDR2 SYGVKD. The CDR3 is made up of 14 amino acids. CDR3 amino acids: CAIQHGTVYNEQYF. In DNA form, the CDR3 reads TGTGCCATCCAGCACGGGACAGTATACAATGAGCAGTACTTC.

There are many counts of this clonotype. The rearrangement uses TRBV3-1 and TRBJ2-1; TRBD1 is a possible D gene (6 bases). Germline CDR1 LGHDT, CDR2 YNNKEL (reference sequence). The CDR3 is made up of 14 amino acids. Trimming removed 1 base from V and 9 bases from J, with 13 bases in between. The CDR3 bases are TGTGCCAGCAGCCAAGCGGAGTCAGGGGTTGAGCAGTTCTTC. It translates to CASSQAESGVEQFF.

Remarks on this clonotype: Mismatch with germline at one junction end may stem from a read error. V and J are TRBV7-2 and TRBJ1-5; D uncertain. Per the germline V gene, CDR1 is SGHTA and CDR2 is FQGNSA. CDR3 size: 12 residues. The CDR3, as DNA: TGTGCCGGCAGGTTGGGGAATCAGCCCCAGCATTTT. Residues: CAGRLGNQPQHF.

The chain uses TRBV10-3 and TRBJ2-3; a possible D gene is TRBD2 (6 bases). Trimming stripped 3 bases from V and 6 bases from J, with 19 bases between. Germline assignment: CDR1 ENHRY and CDR2 SYGVKD. The CDR3 runs 16 residues. CDR3 region: CAISDVRAGSLDTQYF. The DNA of the CDR3 is TGTGCCATCAGTGATGTGAGGGCGGGAAGTCTCGATACGCAGTATTTT.

This clonotype was picked up a small number of times. V and J are TRBV6-5 and TRBJ1-3; D unclear. The CDR3 length is 16 residues. The V end lost 8 bases, the J end lost 1 base, and 18 bases lay between the germline ends. Per germline, CDR1 MNHEY and CDR2 SVGAGI. For the CDR3, the DNA is TGTGCCAGCCGCCCCCGACAAGGCGGTTCTGGAAACACCATATATTTT. Encoded protein: CASRPRQGGSGNTIYF.

This clonotype was seen more than once but under ten times. The chain joins TRBV2 to TRBJ2-5, with D maybe TRBD2 (6 bases). Trimming stripped 3 bases from V and 1 base from J, with 9 bases between. CDR1 and CDR2 (germline): SNHLY, FYNNEI. This CDR3 spans 14 amino acids. CDR3 DNA: TGTGCCAGCAGTGAGTCGGAGGGCCAAGAGACCCAGTACTTC. It encodes CASSESEGQETQYF.

Of note for this clonotype: A read error may be the cause here, since a much bigger clone is one base away. The J gene is TRBJ2-1, the V gene TRBV7-2; D ambiguous. V gave up 3 bases and J gave up 9 bases, with 6 bases separating them. Germline CDR1 is SGHTA and CDR2 is FQGNSA. The length of the CDR3 is 11 residues. Here the CDR3 DNA reads TGTACCAGCAGCTTCTGGGGTGAGCAGTTCTTC. Its protein product is CTSSFWGEQFF.

This clonotype was counted at least ten times. The DNA of the CDR3 is TGTGCCAGCAGTTTATTGACCAGGCCGGGAGGCACAGATACGCAGTATTTT. Protein: CASSLLTRPGGTDTQYF. This chain connects TRBV27 to TRBJ2-3; weak D call: TRBD2 (6 bases). In germline, CDR1 is MNHEY, CDR2 SMNVEV (reference sequence). This CDR3 is 17 amino acids long. Trimming shortened V by 1 base and J by 1 base, and 15 bases separated the two germline ends.